There are a few counts of the clone carrying this TCR beta chain. Its antigen is unknown. These data originate in a study of T-cell memory formation after mild COVID-19. The CDR3 has 13 residues. J gave up 7 bases and V 8 bases, and 9 bases lay outside the gene matches. General study points: Some clones that responded were present in memory (sampled pre-infection), which suggests cross-reactive memory joined. CD4+ bias marked clones expanding day 15 to 37, unlike balanced contracting clones. Largely, contracting CD4+ clones fell within CM and EM, and contracting CD8+ clones within EMRA.

The 5'RACE method, run with constant-segment primers, produced TCR alpha and TCR beta cDNA libraries (carrying sample barcodes and UMIs). TCRdb processed the 5' RACE reads anew with MiXCR; each CDR3 protein has one entry. The data hold around 320,000 distinct CDR3 sequences, with 13% to 15% observed a single time. The chain couples TRBV12-3 or TRBV12-4 to TRBJ1-2; TRBD1 matches at 8 bases. Sequencing was performed on PBMCs or a T cell subset sorted from them (not recorded which). This clonotype originated in a man younger than 35 who had mild COVID-19 (a few samples of this study predate the infection). Cell type and time point are not known. CDR3 coding DNA: TGTGCCAGCCTAACAGGGGGAGGTAGTGGCTACACCTTC. This sequence encodes CASLTGGGSGYTF.